The 24 T cell receptor beta chains below come from one sample, sequenced in a study of T cells in Graves' hyperthyroidism and ophthalmopathy. Amplified TCR beta CDR3 regions came from RNA transcripts. Primed by the HTBI set, a first-round RT-PCR was run on the TCR CDR3. Using its own MiXCR run on the multiplex PCR reads, TCRdb lists one record per CDR3 protein. The sample consists of about 300,000 distinct CDR3 sequences, over 15% of them appearing once. The sequenced sample was blood. These receptors came from a man aged 30 to 45 with Graves' hyperthyroidism.

This clonotype was counted ten times or more. The chain uses TRBV2 and TRBJ2-7; 8 nucleotides line up with TRBD1. There are 13 residues in the CDR3. The V gene end was trimmed by 3 bases and the J gene end by 9 bases; junction bases not matched to a gene: 7. The germline CDR1 and CDR2 sequences are SNHLY and FYNNEI. The CDR3 sequence is CASSEDREAVQYF. The CDR3 DNA sequence: TGTGCCAGCAGTGAGGACAGGGAAGCTGTGCAGTACTTC. The full variable domain, rest sourced from reference TRBV2 and TRBJ2-7, is EPEVTQTPSHQVTQMGQEVILRCVPISNHLYFYWYRQILGQKVEFLVSFYNNEISEKSEIFDDQFSVERPDGSNFTLKIRSTKLEDSAMYFCASSEDREAVQYFGPGTRLTVT.

This clonotype was seen ten or more times. The gene calls are TRBV2 and TRBJ2-1, with TRBD2 as a possible D gene (6 bases). Germline CDR1 and CDR2: SNHLY and FYNNEI. Between the trimmed V and J ends, which lost 4 bases and 13 bases, there was a span of 14 bases. The CDR3 totals 12 residues. CDR3 bases: TGTGCCAGCAGTGGAACCTTAGCGGCCCAGTTCTTC. Its translation is CASSGTLAAQFF. The whole variable domain, filled in from reference TRBV2 and TRBJ2-1, reads EPEVTQTPSHQVTQMGQEVILRCVPISNHLYFYWYRQILGQKVEFLVSFYNNEISEKSEIFDDQFSVERPDGSNFTLKIRSTKLEDSAMYFCASSGTLAAQFFGPGTRLTVL.

This clonotype came up many times. The CDR3, as DNA: TGTGCCAGCAGGGCGTCGACAGGATCTAGCACAGATACGCAGTATTTT. Protein sequence: CASRASTGSSTDTQYF. V gene TRBV6-1 combines with J gene TRBJ2-3; possible D gene TRBD1, 6 bases. Trimming left V 6 bases short and J 0 bases short, with 16 bases between. The germline gives CDR1 MNHNS, CDR2 SASEGT. The CDR3 has 16 amino acids.

In this sample, this clonotype turned up a few times. This sequence joins TRBV5-1 and TRBJ2-6, with D unresolved. Germline V CDR1 and CDR2: SGHRS, YFSETQ. The CDR3 totals 15 residues. The V end was cut by 0 bases, the J end by 4 bases, with 8 bases between. The CDR3 sequence: CASSLDGRGANVLTF. CDR3 coding DNA: TGCGCCAGCAGCTTGGACGGACGAGGGGCCAACGTCCTGACTTTC.

This clonotype was seen repeatedly, ten times or more. The V call is TRBV5-1, the J call TRBJ1-1, with D uncertain. The length of the CDR3 is 14 residues. CDR1 and CDR2 (germline): SGHRS, YFSETQ. V was cut by 4 bases and J by 0 bases, with 10 bases left in between. The CDR3 loop reads CASSIDGMNTEAFF. The CDR3 nucleotides read TGCGCCAGCAGCATAGACGGAATGAACACTGAAGCTTTCTTT.

This clonotype was seen only a few times. The chain carries TRBV12-3 or TRBV12-4 and TRBJ1-1; D remains ambiguous. Trimming took 4 bases from V and 5 from J, leaving 14 bases between them. CDR3 length: 14 residues. DNA for the CDR3: TGTGCCAGCAGTTATGCCCCACCGGGAACTGAAGCTTTCTTT. Translated, it gives CASSYAPPGTEAFF.

This clonotype has at least ten counts. The chain has TRBV11-2 and TRBJ2-3; D is uncertain. The CDR3 totals 16 residues. Germline V lookup: CDR1 SGHAT, CDR2 FQNNGV. V shed 3 bases and J shed 0 bases, with 13 bases lying between them. CDR3 DNA sequence: TGTGCCAGCAGCTTCGGGTGGTCTCCCAGCACAGATACGCAGTATTTT. This gives the protein CASSFGWSPSTDTQYF.

Worth noting for this clonotype: The junction and the germline gene differ at one end; a read error may be behind it. The chain joins TRBV7-2 to TRBJ2-1, with D hard to call. The CDR3 runs to 17 residues. Looked up from germline, CDR1 is SGHTA and CDR2 is FQGNSA. The CDR3 loop reads CASSPDGDGDTYNDQFF. CDR3 nucleotides: TGTGCCAGCAGCCCAGACGGAGACGGAGATACCTACAATGACCAGTTCTTC.

This clonotype was seen a few times. The rearrangement joins TRBV3-1 to TRBJ2-7; tentatively, D is TRBD1 or TRBD2 (6 bases each). V shed 5 bases and J shed 7 bases, with 21 bases lying between them. The CDR3 totals 15 residues. Germline V gene lookup returns CDR1 LGHDT and CDR2 YNNKEL (reference sequence). The CDR3 nucleotides read TGTGCCAGCAGCTCCCGTAGCGGCTTAGGGGGGGAGCAGTACTTC. This gives the protein CASSSRSGLGGEQYF.

With regard to this clonotype: A single base separates this from a much larger clone, so it may be a read error. CDR3 DNA: TGTGCCAGCAGCTCAGGATCCTCTAGCAATCAGCCCCGGCATTTT. It codes for CASSSGSSSNQPRHF. This rearrangement joins TRBV7-9 to TRBJ1-5; D uncertain. Germline assignment: CDR1 SEHNR and CDR2 FQNEAQ (reference sequence). There are 15 residues in the CDR3.

This clonotype appeared many times. The chain uses TRBV7-2 and TRBJ2-5; 11 positions agree with TRBD2. J was trimmed by 5 bases and V by 1 base; bases with no gene match: 6. Looked up from germline, CDR1 is SGHTA and CDR2 is FQGNSA. This CDR3 has 16 residues. CDR3 DNA sequence: TGTGCCAGCAGCTTAGTAGCGGGAGGGCCGGAGGAGACCCAGTACTTC. Protein sequence: CASSLVAGGPEETQYF.

Only a few counts were recorded for this clonotype. This chain links TRBV7-9 with TRBJ1-2; D unresolved. CDR3 length equals 13 residues. The germline gives CDR1 SEHNR, CDR2 FQNEAQ (reference sequence). Trimming took off 3 bases at V and 7 bases at J, with 12 bases between the two ends. The CDR3 spells CASSLSGPIGYTF. The CDR3 bases are TGTGCCAGCAGCTTGTCGGGCCCTATTGGCTACACCTTC.

With respect to this clonotype: A much larger clone differs from this one at a single base, so this may be a read error. V and J are TRBV28 and TRBJ2-7; 7 nucleotides match TRBD2. V shed 7 bases, J shed 2 bases, and the junction held 8 bases outside the gene matches. CDR1 MDHEN and CDR2 SYDVKM come from the germline V gene. This CDR3 is built from 14 residues. The DNA for the CDR3 is TGTGCCAGCATTACAGCGGGAATACCCTACGAGCAGTACTTC. It yields the protein CASITAGIPYEQYF.

This clonotype came up many times. The chain carries TRBV3-1 and TRBJ2-5, with no clear D. The CDR3 is 14 amino acids. V shed 1 base and J shed 5 bases, with 11 bases lying between them. Germline values: CDR1 LGHDT, CDR2 YNNKEL (reference sequence). The CDR3 bases are TGTGCCAGCAGCCAAGCAGCGACTCGGGAGACCCAGTACTTC. Encoded protein: CASSQAATRETQYF.

This sequence joins TRBV28 and TRBJ2-3; weak D call: TRBD2 (6 bases). V was shortened by 3 bases and J by 4 bases, with 17 bases between the two germline ends. Per germline, CDR1 MDHEN and CDR2 SYDVKM. The CDR3 consists of 16 residues. CDR3 nucleotide sequence: TGTGCCAGCAGTTTGGTAGTAGCGGAACCCTCAGATACGCAGTATTTT. This codes for CASSLVVAEPSDTQYF.

This clonotype has at least ten counts. The chain employs TRBV30 and TRBJ2-7; TRBD1 is a possible D gene (6 bases). The germline CDR1 and CDR2 sequences are GTSNPN and SVGIG (reference sequence). Trimming stripped 4 bases from V and 0 bases from J, with 10 bases between. The CDR3 totals 13 residues. DNA for the CDR3: TGTGCCTGGACGAGACAGGACTCCTACGAGCAGTACTTC. This gives the protein CAWTRQDSYEQYF.

The rearrangement links TRBV18 to TRBJ2-2; D perhaps matches TRBD2 (5 bases). The ends were cut back, 1 base at V and 1 base at J, with 13 bases in the middle. Germline loops: CDR1 KGHSH, CDR2 LQKENI. This CDR3 has 17 amino acids. The CDR3 nucleotides are TGTGCCAGCTCACCACTCGATAGCGAGAGGAACACCGGGGAGCTGTTTTTT. Encoded protein: CASSPLDSERNTGELFF.

In this sample, this clonotype turned up many times. The chain joins TRBV18 to TRBJ1-1, with 9 bases that match TRBD1. CDR1 and CDR2 from the germline V gene are KGHSH and LQKENI. J lost 6 bases, V lost 1 base, and 6 bases had no gene match. The CDR3 is 15 residues long. For the CDR3, the DNA is TGTGCCAGCTCACCACGACAGGGGGGTCGGGCTGAAGCTTTCTTT. This codes for CASSPRQGGRAEAFF.

The chain employs TRBV29-1 and TRBJ2-3; 10 bases are a match to TRBD2. Trimming took 6 bases from V and 5 from J; bases not matched to a gene: 5. The CDR3 totals 13 residues. Germline values: CDR1 SQVTM, CDR2 ANQGSEA. CDR3 DNA: TGCAGCGTGGGACTAGCGCAGATAGATACGCAGTATTTT. Translated, it gives CSVGLAQIDTQYF.

The rearrangement joins TRBV20-1 to TRBJ1-5, with a weak D call TRBD1 (6 bases). There are 13 residues in the CDR3. Germline-derived CDR1 and CDR2 are DFQATT and SNEGSKA (reference sequence). Trimming took off 1 base at V and 4 bases at J, with 8 bases between the two ends. CDR3 region: CSARGTANQPQHF. The CDR3 DNA is TGCAGTGCTAGAGGGACAGCTAATCAGCCCCAGCATTTT.

This clonotype was found a few times. V usage is TRBV6-1 and J usage is TRBJ1-1; TRBD1 agrees at 8 bases. V was pared by 4 bases and J by 11 bases, with 9 bases of the junction left unmatched. Germline loops: CDR1 MNHNS, CDR2 SASEGT. This CDR3 is 13 amino acids long. Here the CDR3 reads CASSAGRRDRAFF. CDR3 nucleotide sequence: TGTGCCAGCAGTGCGGGACGGCGGGACAGGGCTTTCTTT.

The rearrangement links TRBV20-1 to TRBJ2-1; TRBD1 matches at 7 bases. V shed 6 bases and J 2 bases; nucleotides not matched to a gene: 10. Germline V gene data show CDR1 as DFQATT and CDR2 as SNEGSKA (reference sequence). The CDR3 is 15 residues long. The CDR3 DNA follows: TGCAGTGCGCCGCGGCAGGGACAGCCCTACAATGAGCAGTTCTTC. It is translated as CSAPRQGQPYNEQFF.

This clonotype was counted between two and nine times. V usage is TRBV7-6 and J usage is TRBJ1-6; D gene unclear. Trimming pared 1 base from V and 7 bases from J, leaving 8 bases between. CDR3 length equals 14 residues. Germline V gene data show CDR1 as SGHVS and CDR2 as FNYEAQ. The CDR3 spells CASSLGGGNSPLHF. CDR3 coding DNA: TGTGCCAGCAGCTTAGGCGGTGGAAATTCACCCCTCCACTTT.

At least ten counts were recorded for this clonotype. The junction and the germline gene differ at one end; a read error may be behind it. This rearrangement joins TRBV6-1 to TRBJ1-2; D not resolved. The CDR3 loop spans 14 amino acids. Germline V CDR1 and CDR2: MNHNS, SASEGT. CDR3: CASSRPAPNDGYTF. CDR3 bases: TGTGCCAGCAGTAGGCCCGCACCTAACGATGGCTACACCTTC.